The rows below give T cell receptor beta chains drawn from one sample of a study of OX40 agonist ivuxolimab in advanced cancers. TCRdb's table, derived via immunoSEQ multiplex PCR, lists solely in-frame clones and lacks some. The sample holds 65,000 to 85,000 clones, around nine tenths seen once. This specimen consisted of CD4+ or CD8+ T cells sorted from blood, obtained in a trial of the OX40 agonist ivuxolimab. Every receptor here comes from an adult with an advanced solid tumor such as melanoma, head and neck, liver or kidney cancer. Each CDR3 is given with its conserved first and last residue. The D gene is left open where the match is weak. Clone size is not always given. Where it is, it says once, few, many or a class for expanded clones.

-	TRBV6-6	TRBD1	TRBJ2-7	CASSSRDRGIYEQYF	TGTGCCAGCAGTTCCCGGGACAGGGGAATCTACGAGCAGTACTTC
few	TRBV4-1	-	TRBJ1-6	CASSPSGQGGGSPLHF	TGCGCCAGCAGCCCCTCGGGACAAGGAGGCGGTTCACCCCTCCACTTT
-	TRBV11-2	TRBD1	TRBJ2-7	CASSLGTGIDEQYF	TGTGCCAGCAGCTTAGGGACAGGTATTGACGAGCAGTACTTC
-	TRBV7-6	-	TRBJ2-7	CASSPGAAGSLYEQYF	TGTGCCAGCAGCCCTGGGGCCGCTGGCAGCCTCTACGAGCAGTACTTC
-	TRBV10-3	TRBD1	TRBJ2-5	CAIRTTGGETQYF	TGTGCCATCAGGACGACAGGGGGAGAGACCCAGTACTTC
-	TRBV5-8	TRBD2	TRBJ2-6	CASSGGAGANVLTF	TGTGCCAGCAGCGGGGGGGCTGGGGCCAACGTCCTGACTTTC
-	TRBV5-4	-	TRBJ2-1	CASSLAGNEQFF	TGTGCCAGCAGCTTGGCAGGGAATGAGCAGTTCTTC
-	TRBV2	-	TRBJ2-7	CASILGVGYEQYF	TGTGCCAGCATCTTAGGGGTGGGCTACGAGCAGTACTTC
once	TRBV5-5	-	TRBJ1-2	CASSLVGTYGYTF	TGTGCCAGCAGCTTGGTGGGGACGTATGGCTACACCTTC
-	TRBV5-4	-	TRBJ2-5	CASRGPDGKQYF	TGTGCCAGCAGGGGACCGGACGGGAAGCAGTACTTC
-	TRBV5-1	TRBD1	TRBJ1-2	CASSPETGDYGYTF	TGCGCCAGCAGCCCTGAGACAGGGGACTATGGCTACACCTTC